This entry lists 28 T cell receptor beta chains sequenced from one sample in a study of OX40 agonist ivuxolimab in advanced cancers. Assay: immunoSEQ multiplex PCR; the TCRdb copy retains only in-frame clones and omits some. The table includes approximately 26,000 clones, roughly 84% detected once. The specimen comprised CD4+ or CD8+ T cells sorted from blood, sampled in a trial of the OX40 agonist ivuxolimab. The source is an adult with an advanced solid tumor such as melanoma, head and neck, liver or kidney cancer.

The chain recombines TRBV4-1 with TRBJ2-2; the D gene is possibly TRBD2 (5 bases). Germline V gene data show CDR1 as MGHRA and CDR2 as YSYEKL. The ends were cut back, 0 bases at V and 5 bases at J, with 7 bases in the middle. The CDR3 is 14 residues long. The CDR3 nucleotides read TGCGCCAGCAGCCAAGATTCGGGGACCGGGGAGCTGTTTTTT. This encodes CASSQDSGTGELFF.

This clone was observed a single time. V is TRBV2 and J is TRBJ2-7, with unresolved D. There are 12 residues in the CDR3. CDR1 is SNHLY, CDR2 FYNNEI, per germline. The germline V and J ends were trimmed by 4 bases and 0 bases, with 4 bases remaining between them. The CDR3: CASSAPSYEQYF. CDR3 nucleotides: TGTGCCAGCAGTGCGCCCTCCTACGAGCAGTACTTC.

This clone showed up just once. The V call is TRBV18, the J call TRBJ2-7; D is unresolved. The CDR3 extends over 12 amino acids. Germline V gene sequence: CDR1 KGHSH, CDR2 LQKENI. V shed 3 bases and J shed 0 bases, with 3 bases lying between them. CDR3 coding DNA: TGTGCCAGCTCACCGAGCTCCTACGAGCAGTACTTC. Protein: CASSPSSYEQYF.

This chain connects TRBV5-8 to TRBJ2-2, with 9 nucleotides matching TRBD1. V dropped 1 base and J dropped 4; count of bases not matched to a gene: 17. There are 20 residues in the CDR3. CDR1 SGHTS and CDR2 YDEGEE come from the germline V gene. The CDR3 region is CASSLYIVRRTGASTGELFF. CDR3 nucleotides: TGTGCCAGCAGCTTGTATATCGTGAGAAGGACAGGGGCTAGCACCGGGGAGCTGTTTTTT.

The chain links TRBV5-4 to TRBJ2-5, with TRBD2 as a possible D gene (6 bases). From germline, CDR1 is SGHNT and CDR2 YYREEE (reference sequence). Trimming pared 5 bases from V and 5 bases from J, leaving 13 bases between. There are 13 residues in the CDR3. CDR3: CASRPVGGETQYF. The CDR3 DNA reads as TGTGCCAGCAGACCGGTAGGAGGGGAGACCCAGTACTTC.

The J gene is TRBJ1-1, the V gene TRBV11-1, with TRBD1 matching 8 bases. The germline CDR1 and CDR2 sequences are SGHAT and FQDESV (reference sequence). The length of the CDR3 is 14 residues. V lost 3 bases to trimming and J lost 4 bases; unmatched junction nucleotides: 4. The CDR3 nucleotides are TGTGCCAGCAGCTTTAACAGGGGGTCCACTGAAGCTTTCTTT. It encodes CASSFNRGSTEAFF.

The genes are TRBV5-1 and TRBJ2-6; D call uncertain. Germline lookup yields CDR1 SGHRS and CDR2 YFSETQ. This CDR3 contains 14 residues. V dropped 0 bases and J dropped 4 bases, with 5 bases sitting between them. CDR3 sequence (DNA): TGCGCCAGCAGCTTGGTGGACGGGGCCAACGTCCTGACTTTC. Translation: CASSLVDGANVLTF.

The chain's CDR3 is CASSLDGNPYNEQFF. Here the CDR3 DNA reads TGTGCCAGCAGCTTAGACGGGAACCCCTACAATGAGCAGTTCTTC. The chain recombines TRBV7-9 with TRBJ2-1; D might be TRBD2 (5 bases). The CDR3 runs to 15 residues. Germline assignment: CDR1 SEHNR and CDR2 FQNEAQ (reference sequence). The V and J ends lost 1 base and 2 bases respectively, with 9 bases between them.

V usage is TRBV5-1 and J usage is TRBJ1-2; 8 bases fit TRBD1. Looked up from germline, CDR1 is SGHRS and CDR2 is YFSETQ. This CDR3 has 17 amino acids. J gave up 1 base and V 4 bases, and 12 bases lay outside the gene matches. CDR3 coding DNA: TGCGCCAGCAGCCCAGTCACCGGGACAGGATATAACTATGGCTACACCTTC. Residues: CASSPVTGTGYNYGYTF.

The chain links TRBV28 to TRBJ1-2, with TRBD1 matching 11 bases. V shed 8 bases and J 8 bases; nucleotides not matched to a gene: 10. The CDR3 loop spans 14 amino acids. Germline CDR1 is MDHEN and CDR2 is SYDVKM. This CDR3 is CASSLLGTGGGYTF. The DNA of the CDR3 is TGTGCCAGCTCCCTACTCGGGACAGGGGGAGGCTACACCTTC.

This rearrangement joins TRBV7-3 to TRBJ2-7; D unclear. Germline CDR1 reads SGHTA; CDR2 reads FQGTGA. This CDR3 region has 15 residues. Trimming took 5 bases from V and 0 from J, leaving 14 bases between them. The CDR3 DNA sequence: TGTGCCAGCAGCACCCTGACCGCCAGCTCCTACGAGCAGTACTTC. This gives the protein CASSTLTASSYEQYF.

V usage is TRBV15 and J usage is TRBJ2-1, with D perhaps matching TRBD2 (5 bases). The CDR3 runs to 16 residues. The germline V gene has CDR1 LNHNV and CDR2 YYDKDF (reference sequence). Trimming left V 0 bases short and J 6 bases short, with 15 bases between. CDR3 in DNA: TGTGCCACCAGCAGAGATAATAACGGGATGGCCAATGAGCAGTTCTTC. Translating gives CATSRDNNGMANEQFF.

The CDR3: CSAGAVYEQYF. CDR3 DNA: TGCAGTGCCGGGGCCGTCTACGAGCAGTACTTC. V gene TRBV20-1 combines with J gene TRBJ2-7; possibly TRBD1 or TRBD2 for D (5 bases each). Germline-derived CDR1 and CDR2 are DFQATT and SNEGSKA (reference sequence). V lost 6 bases and J lost 3, with 9 bases in between. The CDR3 length is 11 residues.

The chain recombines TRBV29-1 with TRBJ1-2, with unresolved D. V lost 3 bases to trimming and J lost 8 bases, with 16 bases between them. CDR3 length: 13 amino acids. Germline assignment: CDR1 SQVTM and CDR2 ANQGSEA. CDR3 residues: CSVDLPGSGGYTF. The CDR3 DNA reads TGCAGCGTTGATCTCCCGGGTTCGGGCGGCTACACCTTC.

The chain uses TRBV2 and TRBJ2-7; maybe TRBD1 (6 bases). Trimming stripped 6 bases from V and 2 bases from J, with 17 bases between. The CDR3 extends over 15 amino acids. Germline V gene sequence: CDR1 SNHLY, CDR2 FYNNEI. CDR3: CASRLQQGRAYEQYF. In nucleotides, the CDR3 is TGTGCCAGCAGACTTCAACAGGGCCGAGCCTACGAGCAGTACTTC.

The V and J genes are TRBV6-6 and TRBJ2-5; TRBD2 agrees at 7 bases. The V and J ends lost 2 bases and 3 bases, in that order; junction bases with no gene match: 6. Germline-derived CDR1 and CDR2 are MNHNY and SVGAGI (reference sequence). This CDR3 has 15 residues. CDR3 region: CASSYPTAGEETQYF. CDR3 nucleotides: TGTGCCAGCAGTTACCCAACGGCGGGGGAAGAGACCCAGTACTTC.

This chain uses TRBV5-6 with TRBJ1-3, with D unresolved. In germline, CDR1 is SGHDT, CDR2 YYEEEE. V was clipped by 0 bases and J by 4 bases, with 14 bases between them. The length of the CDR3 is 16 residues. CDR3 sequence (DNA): TGTGCCAGCAGCTTGGGACTAGGGAATTCCGGAAACACCATATATTTT. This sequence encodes CASSLGLGNSGNTIYF.

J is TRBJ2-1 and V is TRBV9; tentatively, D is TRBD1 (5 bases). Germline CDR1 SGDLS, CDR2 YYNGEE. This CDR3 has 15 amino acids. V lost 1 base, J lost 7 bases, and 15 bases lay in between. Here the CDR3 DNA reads TGTGCCAGCAGCGTAAAGGGGTTCCCCGCAAATGAGCAGTTCTTC. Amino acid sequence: CASSVKGFPANEQFF.

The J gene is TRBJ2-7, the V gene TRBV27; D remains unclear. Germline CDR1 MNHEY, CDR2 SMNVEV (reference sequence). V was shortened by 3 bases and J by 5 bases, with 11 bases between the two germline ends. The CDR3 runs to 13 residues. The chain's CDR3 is CASSFFPENEQYF. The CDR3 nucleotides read TGTGCCAGCAGTTTTTTCCCCGAGAACGAGCAGTACTTC.

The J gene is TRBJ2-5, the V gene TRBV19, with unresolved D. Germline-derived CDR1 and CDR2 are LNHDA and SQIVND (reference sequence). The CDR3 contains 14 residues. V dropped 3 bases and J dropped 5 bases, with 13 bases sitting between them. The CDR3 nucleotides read TGTGCCAGTAGTATTAAGTCAGGCGTGGAGACCCAGTACTTC. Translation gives CASSIKSGVETQYF.

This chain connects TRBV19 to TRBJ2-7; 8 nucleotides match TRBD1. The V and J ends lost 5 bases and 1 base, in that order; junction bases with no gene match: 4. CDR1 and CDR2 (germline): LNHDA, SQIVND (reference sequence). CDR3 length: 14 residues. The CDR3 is CASSPTGGSYEQYF. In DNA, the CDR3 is TGTGCCAGTAGTCCCACAGGGGGTTCCTACGAGCAGTACTTC.

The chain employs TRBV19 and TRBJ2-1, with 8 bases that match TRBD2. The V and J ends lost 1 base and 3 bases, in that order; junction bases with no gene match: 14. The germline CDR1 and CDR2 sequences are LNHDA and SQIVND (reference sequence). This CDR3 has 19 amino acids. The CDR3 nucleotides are TGTGCCAGTAGTATAGCCCCCGAGGGGGGACTAGTGGTCTACAATGAGCAGTTCTTC. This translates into CASSIAPEGGLVVYNEQFF. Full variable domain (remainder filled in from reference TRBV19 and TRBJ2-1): DGGITQSPKYLFRKEGQNVTLSCEQNLNHDAMYWYRQDPGQGLRLIYYSQIVNDFQKGDIAEGYSVSREKKESFPLTVTSAQKNPTAFYLCASSIAPEGGLVVYNEQFFGPGTRLTVL.

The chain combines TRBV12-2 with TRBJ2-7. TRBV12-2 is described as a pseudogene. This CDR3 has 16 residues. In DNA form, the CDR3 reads TGTGCAAGTCGCTTAGAATGGAGTACAGTCTCCTACGAGCAGTACTTC. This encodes CASRLEWSTVSYEQYF.

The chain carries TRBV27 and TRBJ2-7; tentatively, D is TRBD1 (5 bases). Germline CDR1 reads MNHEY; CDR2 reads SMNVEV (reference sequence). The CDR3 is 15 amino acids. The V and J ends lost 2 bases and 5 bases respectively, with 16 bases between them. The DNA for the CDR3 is TGTGCCAGCAGTTTAAGCGTGACGATCAGGGACGAGCAGTACTTC. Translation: CASSLSVTIRDEQYF.

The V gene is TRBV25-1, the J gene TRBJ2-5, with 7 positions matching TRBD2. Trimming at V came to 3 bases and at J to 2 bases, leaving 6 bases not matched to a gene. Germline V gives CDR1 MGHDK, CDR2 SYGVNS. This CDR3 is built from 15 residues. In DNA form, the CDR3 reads TGTGCCAGCAGTGACCGGCCTAGCGGACAAGAGACCCAGTACTTC. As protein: CASSDRPSGQETQYF.

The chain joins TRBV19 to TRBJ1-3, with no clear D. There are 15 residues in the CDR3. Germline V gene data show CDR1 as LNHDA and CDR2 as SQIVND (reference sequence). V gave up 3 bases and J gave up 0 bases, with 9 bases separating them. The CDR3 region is CASSMVGSSGNTIYF. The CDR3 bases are TGTGCCAGTAGTATGGTTGGAAGCTCTGGAAACACCATATATTTT. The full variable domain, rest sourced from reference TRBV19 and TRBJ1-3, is DGGITQSPKYLFRKEGQNVTLSCEQNLNHDAMYWYRQDPGQGLRLIYYSQIVNDFQKGDIAEGYSVSREKKESFPLTVTSAQKNPTAFYLCASSMVGSSGNTIYFGEGSWLTVV.

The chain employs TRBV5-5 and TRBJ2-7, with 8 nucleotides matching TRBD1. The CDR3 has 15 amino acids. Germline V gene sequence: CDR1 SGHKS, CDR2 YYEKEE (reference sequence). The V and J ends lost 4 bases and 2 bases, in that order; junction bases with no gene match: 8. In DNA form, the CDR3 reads TGTGCCAGCAGCACCGGACAGGGTATAGCCTACGAGCAGTACTTC. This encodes CASSTGQGIAYEQYF.

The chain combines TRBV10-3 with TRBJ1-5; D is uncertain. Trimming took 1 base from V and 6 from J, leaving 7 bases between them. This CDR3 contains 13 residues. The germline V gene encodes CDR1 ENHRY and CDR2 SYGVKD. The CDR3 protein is CAISEYRSQPQHF. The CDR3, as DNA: TGTGCCATCAGTGAGTATCGTAGTCAGCCCCAGCATTTT.